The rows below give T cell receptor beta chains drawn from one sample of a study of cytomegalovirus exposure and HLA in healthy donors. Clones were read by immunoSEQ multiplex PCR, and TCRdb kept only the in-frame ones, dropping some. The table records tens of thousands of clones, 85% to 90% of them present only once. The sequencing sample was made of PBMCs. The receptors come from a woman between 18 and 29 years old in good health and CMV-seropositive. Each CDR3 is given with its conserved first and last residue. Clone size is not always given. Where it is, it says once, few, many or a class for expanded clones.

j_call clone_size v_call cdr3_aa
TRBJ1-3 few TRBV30 CAWTDRVDRNTIYF
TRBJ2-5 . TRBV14 CASSQVGSGTQYF
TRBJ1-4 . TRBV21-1 CASRSAGRGSNEKLFF
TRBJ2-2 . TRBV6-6 CASSYIAGYTGELFF
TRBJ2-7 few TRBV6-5 CASSPGTSSYEQYF
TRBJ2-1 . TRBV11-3 CASSWGTSGGSDEQFF
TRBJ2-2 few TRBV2 CASRQNTGELFF
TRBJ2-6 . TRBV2 CASRQGAGANVLTF
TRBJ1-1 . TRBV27 CASSLAGQMNTEAFF
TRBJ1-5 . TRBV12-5 CASASDYNQPQHF
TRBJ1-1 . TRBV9 CASSVGETEAFF
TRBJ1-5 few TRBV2 CASNSGQFQPQHF
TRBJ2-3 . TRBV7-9 CASHWRGASAGQYF
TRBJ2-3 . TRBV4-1 CASSQAAGGRTDTQYF
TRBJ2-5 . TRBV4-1 CASSQDRETQYF